These 25 T cell receptor beta chains came from one sample sequenced in a study of blood T cell repertoires in COVID-19. Produced via immunoSEQ multiplex PCR; TCRdb's table is partial and in-frame only. The sample yields a few hundred thousand clones, nearly 90% seen once. Sequenced sample: peripheral blood. The receptors originated from a woman aged 55-75 years with COVID-19, enrolled during active disease.

V usage is TRBV24-1 and J usage is TRBJ2-2; D unclear. Trimming took 2 bases from V and 1 from J, leaving 4 bases between them. Germline-derived CDR1 and CDR2 are KGHDR and SFDVKD. The CDR3 loop spans 14 amino acids. CDR3 coding DNA: TGTGCCACCAGTGATTGGAGGAACACCGGGGAGCTGTTTTTT. Protein product: CATSDWRNTGELFF.

V gene TRBV10-3 combines with J gene TRBJ1-5; D possibly corresponds to TRBD1 (5 bases). Per the germline V gene, CDR1 is ENHRY and CDR2 is SYGVKD. This CDR3 is built from 15 residues. Deletions cut 0 bases from V and 1 base from J, with 7 bases between. The CDR3, as DNA: TGTGCCATCAGTGAGTCGAGACAGAGCAATCAGCCCCAGCATTTT. Encoded protein: CAISESRQSNQPQHF.

CDR3 protein: CASSYRRAGRSYEQYF. The CDR3 DNA reads TGTGCCAGCAGTTACCGTCGGGCAGGGCGATCCTACGAGCAGTACTTC. J is TRBJ2-7 and V is TRBV6-5, with D possibly matching TRBD1 (5 bases). V lost 2 bases and J lost 1, with 15 bases in between. This CDR3 has 16 amino acids. Germline CDR1 is MNHEY and CDR2 is SVGAGI.

V usage is TRBV7-2 and J usage is TRBJ1-3, with D hard to call. V dropped 2 bases and J dropped 0 bases, with 8 bases sitting between them. CDR1 and CDR2 from the germline V gene are SGHTA and FQGNSA. The CDR3 is 15 residues long. The CDR3 is CASSLRVSSGNTIYF. For the CDR3, the DNA is TGTGCCAGCAGCTTAAGAGTTAGCTCTGGAAACACCATATATTTT.

The J gene is TRBJ1-4, the V gene TRBV7-8; perhaps TRBD1 as D (6 bases). The CDR3 is 14 residues long. With 5 bases removed from V and 0 bases from J, the gap between germline ends came to 7 bases. Germline V gene sequence: CDR1 SGHVS, CDR2 FQNEAQ. In nucleotides, the CDR3 is TGTGCCAGCAGCCGGACAGCAACTAATGAAAAACTGTTTTTT. Its protein is CASSRTATNEKLFF.

The chain carries TRBV25-1 and TRBJ2-5; TRBD1 matches at 9 bases. V dropped 1 base and J dropped 4; count of bases not matched to a gene: 7. The CDR3 covers 16 residues. The V gene's germline CDR1 is MGHDK and CDR2 SYGVNS. CDR3 sequence: CASSEFGTGIGETQYF. For the CDR3, the DNA is TGTGCCAGCAGTGAATTCGGGACAGGGATAGGAGAGACCCAGTACTTC.

The V and J genes are TRBV10-3 and TRBJ1-5, with 7 bases aligning to TRBD1. The CDR3 has 14 residues. With 0 bases clipped from V and 6 bases from J, the junction kept 2 bases outside the gene matches. The germline V gene has CDR1 ENHRY and CDR2 SYGVKD. CDR3 sequence (DNA): TGTGCCATCAGTGAGTCGACAGGGACTCAGCCCCAGCATTTT. Translated: CAISESTGTQPQHF.

The V gene is TRBV9, the J gene TRBJ1-1, with TRBD1 as a possible D gene (6 bases). Germline assignment: CDR1 SGDLS and CDR2 YYNGEE. The V and J ends lost 4 bases and 1 base respectively, with 8 bases between them. The CDR3 contains 13 residues. CDR3 nucleotide sequence: TGTGCCAGCAGCCCGGGACAGAACACTGAAGCTTTCTTT. It yields the protein CASSPGQNTEAFF.

This clone was found once. The chain carries TRBV19 and TRBJ1-2, with 7 bases aligning to TRBD1. The germline gives CDR1 LNHDA, CDR2 SQIVND (reference sequence). The CDR3 is 12 amino acids. With V trimmed by 5 bases and J by 8 bases, 5 bases remained unmatched. The CDR3 region is CASSLTGKGYTF. CDR3 sequence (DNA): TGTGCCAGTAGTCTGACAGGGAAAGGCTACACCTTC.

The rearrangement joins TRBV5-4 to TRBJ1-2, with 7 bases fitting TRBD1. In germline, CDR1 is SGHNT, CDR2 YYREEE (reference sequence). This CDR3 comprises 14 residues. J lost 7 bases, V lost 0 bases, and 6 bases had no gene match. The DNA for the CDR3 is TGTGCCAGCAGCTTGGGACAGGGTCCCAGTGGCTACACCTTC. It is translated as CASSLGQGPSGYTF.

This chain links TRBV4-2 with TRBJ1-2; 7 bases line up with TRBD1. Per germline, CDR1 LGHNA and CDR2 YNFKEQ. With V trimmed by 6 bases and J by 3 bases, 7 bases remained unmatched. This CDR3 is built from 14 residues. Here the CDR3 DNA reads TGTGCCAGCAGGGGGGACAGCATGCACTATGGCTACACCTTC. Residues: CASRGDSMHYGYTF.

This rearrangement joins TRBV6-5 to TRBJ1-4; D unclear. Trimming shortened V by 4 bases and J by 8 bases, and 14 bases separated the two germline ends. CDR1 is MNHEY, CDR2 SVGAGI, per germline. The CDR3 has 14 amino acids. The CDR3 DNA is TGTGCCAGCAGTTCGTGGTACGAGGGAGAAAAACTGTTTTTT. It encodes CASSSWYEGEKLFF.

CDR3 region: CASSLSEASTDTQYF. The CDR3 bases are TGTGCCAGCAGCTTAAGTGAAGCAAGCACAGATACGCAGTATTTT. The chain links TRBV7-3 to TRBJ2-3; no firm D call. V dropped 1 base and J dropped 0 bases, with 8 bases sitting between them. Germline V gene sequence: CDR1 SGHTA, CDR2 FQGTGA. The CDR3 sequence is 15 residues long.

J is TRBJ2-2 and V is TRBV4-2; TRBD1 agrees at 7 bases. Looked up from germline, CDR1 is LGHNA and CDR2 is YNFKEQ. The trim removed 2 bases at V and 6 bases at J, leaving 9 bases unmatched. CDR3 size: 16 residues. The chain's CDR3 is CASSQPPGQLPGELFF. The CDR3 DNA follows: TGTGCCAGCAGCCAACCTCCGGGACAGTTACCCGGGGAGCTGTTTTTT.

This clone was seen a single time. V is TRBV24-1 and J is TRBJ2-1, with 8 bases that match TRBD1. Germline-derived CDR1 and CDR2 are KGHDR and SFDVKD. With V trimmed by 4 bases and J by 12 bases, 4 bases remained unmatched. CDR3 length: 12 residues. In nucleotides, the CDR3 is TGTGCCACCAGTGACCCTGGACAGGGGCAGTTCTTC. This translates into CATSDPGQGQFF.

V and J are TRBV9 and TRBJ2-3; 9 bases align to TRBD2. CDR1 and CDR2 (germline): SGDLS, YYNGEE. This CDR3 region has 16 residues. Unmatched junction bases numbered 9, after V lost 2 bases and J lost 5 bases. This chain's CDR3 is CASSVILAGGQDTQYF. DNA for the CDR3: TGTGCCAGCAGCGTTATTCTGGCGGGGGGGCAAGATACGCAGTATTTT.

The gene calls are TRBV6-5 and TRBJ1-5, with unresolved D. Germline V gives CDR1 MNHEY, CDR2 SVGAGI. The CDR3 runs to 15 residues. V was trimmed by 6 bases and J by 0 bases, leaving 12 bases between them. CDR3 loop: CASSTTRDSNQPQHF. As DNA, the CDR3 is TGTGCCAGCAGCACGACACGAGATAGCAATCAGCCCCAGCATTTT.

The J gene is TRBJ1-5, the V gene TRBV7-2; D possibly corresponds to TRBD1 (5 bases). CDR1 SGHTA and CDR2 FQGNSA come from the germline V gene. CDR3 length: 13 residues. V was trimmed by 0 bases and J by 7 bases, leaving 7 bases between them. Here the CDR3 reads CASSLARTQPQHF. The CDR3 DNA sequence: TGTGCCAGCAGCTTAGCTCGGACACAGCCCCAGCATTTT.

The CDR3 spells CASRAEEGEKLFF. The CDR3 DNA reads TGTGCCAGCAGGGCTGAGGAGGGTGAAAAACTGTTTTTT. This rearrangement joins TRBV2 to TRBJ1-4; D gene uncertain. Trimming removed 6 bases from V and 7 bases from J, with 12 bases in between. CDR1 is SNHLY and CDR2 is FYNNEI in the germline V gene. The CDR3 runs 13 residues.

The V and J genes are TRBV3-1 (or the pseudogene TRBV3-2) and TRBJ1-5, with a possible D match to TRBD1 (5 bases). Germline CDR1 reads LGHDT; CDR2 reads YNNKEL (reference sequence). V lost 3 bases and J 0 bases, leaving 21 bases between the germline ends. This CDR3 comprises 19 residues. The CDR3 sequence: CASSQGGTGRKHSNQPQHF. CDR3 in DNA: TGTGCCAGCAGCCAGGGGGGGACGGGCAGAAAGCATAGCAATCAGCCCCAGCATTTT.

This chain links TRBV19 with TRBJ1-1; D is unclear. Trimming removed 1 base at V and 4 bases at J, with 16 bases between. The CDR3 length is 16 residues. Per the germline V gene, CDR1 is LNHDA and CDR2 is SQIVND (reference sequence). The CDR3 spells CASSIVGGGLGTEAFF. For the CDR3, the DNA is TGTGCCAGTAGTATAGTAGGAGGAGGGCTGGGCACTGAAGCTTTCTTT.

This chain links TRBV2 with TRBJ1-5, with a weak D call TRBD1 (5 bases). The CDR3 sequence is 14 residues long. Germline V CDR1 and CDR2: SNHLY, FYNNEI. Trimming pared 7 bases from V and 2 bases from J, leaving 12 bases between. This chain's CDR3 is CASNFDRGNQPQHF. In DNA, the CDR3 is TGTGCCAGCAATTTTGACAGAGGCAATCAGCCCCAGCATTTT.

V usage is TRBV30 and J usage is TRBJ1-2, with D perhaps TRBD1 (5 bases). Trimming shortened V by 2 bases and J by 1 base, and 8 bases separated the two germline ends. Germline V gene sequence: CDR1 GTSNPN, CDR2 SVGIG (reference sequence). The CDR3 runs to 13 residues. DNA for the CDR3: TGTGCCTGGAGTATGACAGTTAACTATGGCTACACCTTC. This translates into CAWSMTVNYGYTF. The full variable domain, in which reference TRBV30 and TRBJ1-2 provide the parts outside the CDR3, is SQTIHQWPATLVQPVGSPLSLECTVEGTSNPNLYWYRQAAGRGLQLLFYSVGIGQISSEVPQNLSASRPQDRQFILSSKKLLLSDSGFYLCAWSMTVNYGYTFGSGTRLTVV.

The chain is built from TRBV11-2 and TRBJ1-2, with 8 bases fitting TRBD1. The germline V gene encodes CDR1 SGHAT and CDR2 FQNNGV. This CDR3 comprises 15 residues. V lost 6 bases, J lost 0 bases, and 6 bases stayed unmatched. The CDR3, as DNA: TGTGCCAGCAGGTTGACAGGGGTTACTAACTATGGCTACACCTTC. Encoded protein: CASRLTGVTNYGYTF.

The CDR3 region is CASSERGTGALALHF. Written as DNA, the CDR3 is TGTGCCAGCAGTGAAAGGGGGACAGGGGCCTTGGCCCTCCACTTT. This chain connects TRBV2 to TRBJ1-6; 10 bases line up with TRBD1. In germline, CDR1 is SNHLY, CDR2 FYNNEI. J was trimmed by 14 bases and V by 2 bases; bases with no gene match: 9. The CDR3 loop spans 15 amino acids.